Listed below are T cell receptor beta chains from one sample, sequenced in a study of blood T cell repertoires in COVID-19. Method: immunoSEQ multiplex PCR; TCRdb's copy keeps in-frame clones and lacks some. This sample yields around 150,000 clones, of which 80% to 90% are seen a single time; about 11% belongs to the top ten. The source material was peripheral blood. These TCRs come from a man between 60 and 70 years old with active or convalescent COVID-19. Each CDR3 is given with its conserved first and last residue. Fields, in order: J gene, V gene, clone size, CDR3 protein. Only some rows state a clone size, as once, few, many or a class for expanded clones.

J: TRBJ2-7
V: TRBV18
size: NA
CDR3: CASSPGTGGAEQYF

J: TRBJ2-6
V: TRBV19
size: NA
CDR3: CASSIAGQGARVAGANVLTF

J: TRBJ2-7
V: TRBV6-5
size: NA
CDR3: CASRGTGRAYEQYF

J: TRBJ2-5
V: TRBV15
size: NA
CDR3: CATSRATQGATKETQYF

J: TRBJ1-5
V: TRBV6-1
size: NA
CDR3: CASSDRQGRGNQPQHF

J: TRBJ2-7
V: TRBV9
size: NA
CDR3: CASSSFGGPSYEQYF

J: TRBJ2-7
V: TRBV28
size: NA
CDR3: CASTIRTGYYEQYF

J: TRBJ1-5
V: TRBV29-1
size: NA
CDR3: CSVGEWGVDQPQHF

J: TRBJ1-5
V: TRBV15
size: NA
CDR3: CATSRDGQGRGNQPQHF

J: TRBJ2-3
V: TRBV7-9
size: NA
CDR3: CASSSAFNGKPSTDTQYF

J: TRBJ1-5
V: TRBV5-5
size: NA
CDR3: CASSEQGNQPQHF

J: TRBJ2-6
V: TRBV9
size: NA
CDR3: CASSVFPGTGGASGANVLTF

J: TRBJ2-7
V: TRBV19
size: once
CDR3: CASKPGQGSGEQYF

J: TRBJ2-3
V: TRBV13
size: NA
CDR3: CASSRAGTSFWDTQYF

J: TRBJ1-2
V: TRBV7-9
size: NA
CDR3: CASSANTPNYGYTF

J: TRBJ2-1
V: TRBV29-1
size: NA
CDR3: CSVGDRLNEQFF

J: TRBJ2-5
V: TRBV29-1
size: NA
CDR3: CSVETGGEETQYF

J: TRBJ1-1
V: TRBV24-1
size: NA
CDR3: CATSDAGTEAFF

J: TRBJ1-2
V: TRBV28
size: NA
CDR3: CASSLTLSGGYTF

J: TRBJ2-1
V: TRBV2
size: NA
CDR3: CASSRTNYNEQFF

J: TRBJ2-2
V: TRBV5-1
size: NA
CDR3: CASSLVGAGRNTGELFF

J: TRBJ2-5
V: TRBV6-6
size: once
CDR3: CASSPGTIRKETQYF

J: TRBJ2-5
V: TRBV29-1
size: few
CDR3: CSVEKGVGGETQYF

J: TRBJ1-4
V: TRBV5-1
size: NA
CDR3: CASSLGPPTGPGEKLFF

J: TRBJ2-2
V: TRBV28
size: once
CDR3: CASSLRGPNTGELFF

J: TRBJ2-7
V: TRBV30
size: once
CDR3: CAWNLAGVLIDEQYF

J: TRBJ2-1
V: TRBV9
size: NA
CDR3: CASSHGLAGGRNEQFF

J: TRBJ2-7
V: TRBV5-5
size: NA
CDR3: CASSLVAGGISYEQYF

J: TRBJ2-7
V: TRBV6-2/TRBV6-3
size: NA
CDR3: CASSYGGGPYEQYF

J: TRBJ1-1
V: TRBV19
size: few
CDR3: CASLDRNTEAFF

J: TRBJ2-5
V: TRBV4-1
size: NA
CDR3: CASSQQPGTSGRAVETQYF

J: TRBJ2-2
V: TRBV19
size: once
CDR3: CATASDKLAGELFF

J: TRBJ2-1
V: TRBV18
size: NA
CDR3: CASSPQTGSNEQFF

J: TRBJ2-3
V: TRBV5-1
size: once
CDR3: CASSFQGVGSDTQYF

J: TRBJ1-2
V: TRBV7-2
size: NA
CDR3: CASSLLGQGDYGYTF

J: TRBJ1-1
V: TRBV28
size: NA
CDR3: CASSLPGRTEAFF

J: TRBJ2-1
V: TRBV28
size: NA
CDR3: CASCLAVYNEQFF

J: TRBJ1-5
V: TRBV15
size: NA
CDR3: CATSRQNQPQHF

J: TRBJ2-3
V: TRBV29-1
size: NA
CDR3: CSTGGGTDTQYF

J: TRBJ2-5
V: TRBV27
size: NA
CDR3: CASSRRLASVTQETQYF

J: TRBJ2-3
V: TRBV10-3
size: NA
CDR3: CAIRPLETTGGSPDTQYF

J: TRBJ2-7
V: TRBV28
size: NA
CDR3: CASSFGGRYEQYF

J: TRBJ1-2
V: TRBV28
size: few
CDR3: CASSSPGIYGYTF

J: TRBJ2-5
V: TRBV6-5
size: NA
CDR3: CASSPRGETQYF

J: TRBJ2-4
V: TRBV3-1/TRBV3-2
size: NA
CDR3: CASSPRTSGIYLAKNIQYF

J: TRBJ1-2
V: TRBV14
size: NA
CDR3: CASSQARGNYGYTF

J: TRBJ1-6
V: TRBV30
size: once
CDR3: CAWSVQGGNSPLHF

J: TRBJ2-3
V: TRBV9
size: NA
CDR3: CASSVRTTGYVAQYF

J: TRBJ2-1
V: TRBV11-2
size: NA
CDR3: CASSSVIGGGSYNEQFF